Listed here are 22 T cell receptor beta chains from one sample, sequenced in a study of blood T cells in healthy people across ages. A sample-barcoded 5' primer and a J-beta primer mix were used in a second PCR of roughly 6 to 11 cycles. TCRdb redid the calling of the 5' RACE reads with MiXCR, one entry per CDR3 protein. The sample carries 1.5 million to 2 million distinct CDR3 sequences, 28% recorded once. The specimen sequenced was blood. The receptors stem from a woman aged 30 to 39 in good health.

This chain connects TRBV7-2 to TRBJ2-1; TRBD1 matches at 9 bases. After removal of 4 bases from V and 7 bases from J, the junction contained 5 bases not matched to a gene. Germline-derived CDR1 and CDR2 are SGHTA and FQGNSA. The CDR3 loop spans 14 amino acids. The CDR3 loop reads CASSSQGAWNEQFF. The CDR3, as DNA: TGTGCCAGCAGCTCACAGGGGGCGTGGAATGAGCAGTTCTTC. The full variable domain, with the rest looked up from reference TRBV7-2 and TRBJ2-1, is GAGVSQSPSNKVTEKGKDVELRCDPISGHTALYWYRQSLGQGLEFLIYFQGNSAPDKSGLPSDRFSAERTGGSVSTLTIQRTQQEDSAVYLCASSSQGAWNEQFFGPGTRLTVL.

The chain carries TRBV20-1 and TRBJ2-7; unclear D gene. This CDR3 has 11 amino acids. Trimming took 3 bases from V and 6 from J, leaving 9 bases between them. CDR1 is DFQATT and CDR2 is SNEGSKA in the germline V gene (reference sequence). This chain's CDR3 is CSARRSAEQYF. Here the CDR3 DNA reads TGCAGTGCTAGGAGGAGTGCCGAGCAGTACTTC.

Remarks on this clonotype: This could be a read error, since a much larger clone is one nucleotide away. The gene calls are TRBV6-2 or TRBV6-3 and TRBJ1-2; 8 bases are a match to TRBD1. The trim removed 6 bases at V and 5 bases at J, leaving 11 bases unmatched. Germline V gene data show CDR1 as MNHEY and CDR2 as SVGEGT. This CDR3 comprises 15 residues. The CDR3 region has the DNA TGTGCCAGCAGCTCCGGGACAGGCTATTTTTATGGCTACACCTTC. This codes for CASSSGTGYFYGYTF.

This clonotype appeared many times. The gene calls are TRBV9 and TRBJ1-2, with 8 nucleotides matching TRBD1. Germline CDR1 and CDR2: SGDLS and YYNGEE. This CDR3 spans 15 amino acids. V lost 3 bases and J lost 0; bases outside the gene matches: 4. The CDR3 region is CASSGRTGPNYGYTF. CDR3 bases: TGTGCCAGCAGCGGGCGGACAGGGCCTAACTATGGCTACACCTTC.

There are a few counts of this clonotype. The rearrangement joins TRBV7-9 to TRBJ1-4; D may be TRBD1 (6 bases). This CDR3 contains 15 residues. Germline CDR1 is SEHNR and CDR2 is FQNEAQ (reference sequence). V lost 0 bases and J 7 bases, leaving 12 bases between the germline ends. CDR3 in DNA: TGTGCCAGCAGCTTAGCCGGGGGCAGGGGTGAAAAACTGTTTTTT. It translates to CASSLAGGRGEKLFF.

The table lists this clonotype with a few counts. This rearrangement joins TRBV12-5 to TRBJ2-5, with 12 bases identical to TRBD2. CDR3 length: 17 residues. Germline CDR1 reads LGHNT; CDR2 reads FRNRAP. V lost 0 bases to trimming and J lost 4 bases; unmatched junction nucleotides: 6. CDR3 residues: CASGLVLETSGRETQYF. The CDR3 DNA is TGTGCTAGTGGTTTGGTCCTGGAGACTAGCGGGAGAGAGACCCAGTACTTC.

The chain carries TRBV5-5 and TRBJ2-1; 12 positions match TRBD2. With V trimmed by 4 bases and J by 7 bases, 9 bases remained unmatched. From germline, CDR1 is SGHKS and CDR2 YYEKEE (reference sequence). This CDR3 is built from 16 residues. The CDR3 sequence is CASSVRLAGVSNEQFF. The DNA of the CDR3 is TGTGCCAGCAGCGTGCGACTAGCGGGAGTCTCAAATGAGCAGTTCTTC.

V is TRBV12-3 or TRBV12-4 and J is TRBJ1-4; the D gene is possibly TRBD1 (6 bases). V shed 6 bases and J shed 5 bases, with 13 bases lying between them. The CDR3 consists of 14 residues. This CDR3 is CASRPTGGNEKLFF. The CDR3 DNA reads TGTGCCAGCAGACCGACAGGCGGCAATGAAAAACTGTTTTTT.

This clonotype was seen at least ten times. The chain links TRBV6-6 to TRBJ1-2; maybe TRBD1 (5 bases). This CDR3 has 12 amino acids. CDR1 is MNHNY, CDR2 SVGAGI, per germline (reference sequence). The V end lost 10 bases, the J end lost 1 base, and 10 bases lay between the germline ends. CDR3 DNA: TGTGCCACAAGACAGCTTAACTATGGCTACACCTTC. Amino acid sequence: CATRQLNYGYTF.

V usage is TRBV5-1 and J usage is TRBJ2-2; TRBD1 matches at 8 bases. This CDR3 contains 16 residues. Germline V lookup: CDR1 SGHRS, CDR2 YFSETQ. After removal of 3 bases from V and 3 bases from J, the junction contained 7 bases not matched to a gene. The CDR3 DNA follows: TGCGCCAGCAGCTCTACAGGGGGTAGTTACACCGGGGAGCTGTTTTTT. Amino acid sequence: CASSSTGGSYTGELFF.

This chain joins TRBV2 and TRBJ2-2; D may correspond to TRBD1 or TRBD2 (6 bases each). Trimming removed 7 bases at V and 1 base at J, with 13 bases between. The CDR3 spans 15 residues. Germline V gene data show CDR1 as SNHLY and CDR2 as FYNNEI. The CDR3 DNA is TGTGCCAGCACGGGGGCTAGCTTGAACACCGGGGAGCTGTTTTTT. The encoded protein is CASTGASLNTGELFF.

Regarding this clonotype: A much larger clone lies a single base off, so this may be a read error. This chain connects TRBV10-2 to TRBJ2-7, with D tentatively TRBD2 (6 bases). With 8 bases removed from V and 3 bases from J, the gap between germline ends came to 14 bases. Germline CDR1 reads WSHSY; CDR2 reads SAAADI. CDR3 length: 13 residues. This CDR3 is CASPMGGNYEQYF. The CDR3 DNA sequence: TGCGCCAGCCCGATGGGGGGTAACTACGAGCAGTACTTC.

The chain has TRBV14 and TRBJ2-7, with D tentatively TRBD2 (6 bases). There are 15 residues in the CDR3. Germline V CDR1 and CDR2: SGHDN, FVKESK. Trimming removed 4 bases from V and 3 bases from J, with 16 bases in between. CDR3 coding DNA: TGTGCCAGCAGCCCCTTAGGCGGGAAGAACTACGAGCAGTACTTC. Translated: CASSPLGGKNYEQYF.

This clonotype was counted only a few times. One end of the junction does not line up with germline, which may come from a read error. The chain combines TRBV9 with TRBJ2-1; D is uncertain. The CDR3 sequence is 15 residues long. The germline V gene has CDR1 SGDLS and CDR2 YYNGEE. CDR3 residues: CASSQSPRSYDEQFF. CDR3 nucleotides: TGTGCCAGCAGCCAGTCGCCACGATCCTACGATGAGCAGTTCTTC.

This rearrangement joins TRBV28 to TRBJ2-2; 12 bases fit TRBD2. Germline CDR1 is MDHEN and CDR2 is SYDVKM. The CDR3 extends over 19 amino acids. Trimming at V came to 4 bases and at J to 5 bases, leaving 14 bases not matched to a gene. CDR3 in amino acids: CASSSAGTSGRGRTGELFF. In nucleotides, the CDR3 is TGTGCCAGCAGTTCCGCAGGGACTAGCGGGCGGGGTAGGACCGGGGAGCTGTTTTTT. Full variable domain (outside the CDR3, taken from reference TRBV28 and TRBJ2-2): DVKVTQSSRYLVKRTGEKVFLECVQDMDHENMFWYRQDPGLGLRLIYFSYDVKMKEKGDIPEGYSVSREKKERFSLILESASTNQTSMYLCASSSAGTSGRGRTGELFFGEGSRLTVL.

This chain joins TRBV7-2 and TRBJ2-7, with a possible D match to TRBD1 (5 bases). CDR1 is SGHTA and CDR2 is FQGNSA in the germline V gene. The CDR3 sequence is 15 residues long. V lost 1 base to trimming and J lost 3 bases, with 13 bases between them. The CDR3 region is CASSLEPGQRYEQYF. Written as DNA, the CDR3 is TGTGCCAGCAGCTTAGAGCCAGGGCAGCGCTACGAGCAGTACTTC.

The J gene is TRBJ2-1, the V gene TRBV20-1; 8 bases are a match to TRBD2. This CDR3 comprises 17 residues. After removal of 1 base from V and 10 bases from J, the junction contained 18 bases not matched to a gene. CDR1 DFQATT and CDR2 SNEGSKA come from the germline V gene (reference sequence). DNA of the CDR3: TGCAGTGCTAGAGCGCTGGGTTGGGCGGGGGGATTGTGGGAGCAGTTCTTC. Protein sequence: CSARALGWAGGLWEQFF.

The chain is built from TRBV5-1 and TRBJ2-1; tentatively, D is TRBD1 or TRBD2 (5 bases each). Germline values: CDR1 SGHRS, CDR2 YFSETQ. The CDR3 extends over 20 amino acids. The V end lost 0 bases, the J end lost 3 bases, and 25 bases lay between the germline ends. The CDR3 protein is CASSLVTQGVGVGDYNEQFF. The CDR3 region has the DNA TGCGCCAGCAGCTTGGTAACTCAGGGAGTGGGTGTGGGGGACTACAATGAGCAGTTCTTC.

The chain links TRBV11-2 to TRBJ2-7; D is possibly TRBD1 or TRBD2 (5 bases each). Per the germline V gene, CDR1 is SGHAT and CDR2 is FQNNGV. The ends were cut back, 2 bases at V and 0 bases at J, with 23 bases in the middle. CDR3 length: 19 amino acids. Written as DNA, the CDR3 is TGTGCCAGCAGCTTACACGCCCTGCCGGGGACGAGTAGCTCCTACGAGCAGTACTTC. Residues: CASSLHALPGTSSSYEQYF.

This clonotype was observed a few times. The CDR3 region has the DNA TGTGCCAGCAGCCAACAGGGGGCAAGGTCCTACGAGCAGTACTTC. Its protein is CASSQQGARSYEQYF. The chain has TRBV3-1 and TRBJ2-7; 8 bases are shared with TRBD1. The CDR3 has 15 residues. V gave up 2 bases and J gave up 1 base; unmatched junction bases: 4. CDR1 is LGHDT, CDR2 YNNKEL, per germline (reference sequence).

Notes on this clonotype: The germline gene is not matched at one end of the junction; a read error may be the cause. The CDR3 nucleotides are TGCGCCAACAGCTTGGAAGACGGTGGGGACATTCAGTACTTC. As protein: CANSLEDGGDIQYF. V and J are TRBV5-1 and TRBJ2-4, with D unresolved. The length of the CDR3 is 14 residues. The germline gives CDR1 SGHRS, CDR2 YFSETQ. Variable domain in full (rest from reference TRBV5-1 and TRBJ2-4): KAGVTQTPRYLIKTRGQQVTLSCSPISGHRSVSWYQQTPGQGLQFLFEYFSETQRNKGNFPGRFSGRQFSNSRSEMNVSTLELGDSALYLCANSLEDGGDIQYFGAGTRLSVL.

This clonotype was counted only a few times. The chain joins TRBV12-3 or TRBV12-4 to TRBJ2-1, with TRBD2 identical over 7 bases. The trim removed 8 bases at V and 7 bases at J, leaving 11 bases unmatched. The CDR3 is 14 amino acids. This chain's CDR3 is CASSTSGKYNEQFF. CDR3 nucleotide sequence: TGTGCCAGCTCGACGAGCGGGAAGTATAATGAGCAGTTCTTC.